In this sample, the clone carrying this T cell receptor (beta chain) turned up once. Its antigen is unidentified. The V gene lost 0 bases and the J gene lost 5 bases, with 14 bases spanning the gap. Germline-derived CDR1 and CDR2 are SGHTS and YDEGEE. The CDR3 sequence is 15 residues long. The data originate from a study of shared clonotypes between healthy human individuals. Libraries were prepared by immunoSEQ multiplex PCR; TCRdb keeps only in-frame clonotypes and omits some of them. The sample lists 550,000 to 800,000 clones, around 90% occurring once. Findings of the study overall: Sequencing depth was a factor that was expected to affect clonotype sharing among donors.

Donors had no recently reported acute infections or vaccinations and were HIV-negative. CCR7-negative CD45RA+ TemRA cells were combined with CD45RO+ cells to form CD8 memory. The genes are TRBV5-8 and TRBJ2-5; D may be TRBD1 or TRBD2 (5 bases each). The sequence was obtained from a man younger than 35 in good health. Some clones in this sample may be carry-over from other donors' samples. Sequencing was performed on memory CD8+ T cells from PBMCs. Subset described: CD45RO+ cells pooled with CCR7-negative TemRA cells. CDR3 in amino acids: CASSLEGRAGETQYF. DNA for the CDR3: TGTGCCAGCAGCTTGGAGGGCAGGGCGGGCGAGACCCAGTACTTC.